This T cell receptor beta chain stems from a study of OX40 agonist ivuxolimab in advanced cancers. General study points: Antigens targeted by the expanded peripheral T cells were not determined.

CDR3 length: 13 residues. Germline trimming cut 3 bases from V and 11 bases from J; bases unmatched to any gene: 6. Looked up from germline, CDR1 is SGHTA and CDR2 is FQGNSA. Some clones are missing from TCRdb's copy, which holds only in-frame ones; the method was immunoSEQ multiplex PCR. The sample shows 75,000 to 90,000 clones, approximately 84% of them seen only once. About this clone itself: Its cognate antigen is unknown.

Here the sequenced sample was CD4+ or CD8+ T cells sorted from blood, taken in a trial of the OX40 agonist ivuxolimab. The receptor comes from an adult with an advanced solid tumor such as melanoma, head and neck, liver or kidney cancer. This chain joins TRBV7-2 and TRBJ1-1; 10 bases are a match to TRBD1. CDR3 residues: CASSLDRGKEAFF. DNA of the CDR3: TGTGCCAGCAGCTTGGACAGGGGGAAAGAGGCTTTCTTT.